The rows below give T cell receptor beta chains drawn from one sample of a study of cytomegalovirus exposure and HLA in healthy donors. Sequenced by immunoSEQ multiplex PCR; TCRdb stores in-frame clones only, minus some. The data hold 150,000 to 200,000 clones, with about three quarters observed a single time. What was sequenced was PBMCs. The receptors originated from a female donor in good health and CMV-seronegative. The CDR3 runs from the conserved cysteine through the conserved F or W. The order of the fields is V gene, clone size, D gene, J gene, CDR3 DNA, CDR3 protein. The D gene is left open where the match is weak. A clone size is listed for some rows: how often the clone was seen (once, few, many), or a class if it is expanded.

TRBV4-1	.	TRBD2	TRBJ2-3	TGCGCCAGCAGCCAAGATGAGCGGGGGGTATCAACAGATACGCAGTATTTT	CASSQDERGVSTDTQYF
TRBV5-1	.	TRBD1	TRBJ1-4	TGCGCCAGCAGCCCGGACAGGGCGAGGAGTGAAAAACTGTTTTTT	CASSPDRARSEKLFF
TRBV5-1	.	.	TRBJ2-3	TGCGCCAGCAGCTTGGCAGGGGGCACAGATACGCAGTATTTT	CASSLAGGTDTQYF
TRBV7-2	.	.	TRBJ2-4	TGTGCCAGCAGCTTAGGGAGGGAAGGAAACATTCAGTACTTC	CASSLGREGNIQYF
TRBV15	.	.	TRBJ2-7	TGTGCCACCAGCAGAGATACGGGGGTTCACTCCTACGAGCAGTACTTC	CATSRDTGVHSYEQYF
TRBV6-5	.	TRBD1	TRBJ2-7	TGTGCCAGCAGCTACCCGGGACAGGGGGTACACGAGCAGTACTTC	CASSYPGQGVHEQYF
TRBV28	.	TRBD1	TRBJ1-1	TGTGCCAGCAGACTTCTGACAGGGGAAGCTTTCTTT	CASRLLTGEAFF
TRBV27	.	TRBD1	TRBJ2-2	TGTGCCAGCAGTGGCGGGGACAGGGGTCACACCGGGGAGCTGTTTTTT	CASSGGDRGHTGELFF
TRBV2	.	.	TRBJ2-7	TGTGCCAGCAGTGAAGAGGACGGGACAACCTACGAGCAGTACTTC	CASSEEDGTTYEQYF
TRBV7-2	many	TRBD1	TRBJ1-1	TGTGCCAGCAGCATCGGGACAGGGGAAGCTTTCTTT	CASSIGTGEAFF
TRBV7-9	once	.	TRBJ1-6	TGTGCCAGCAGCCTAGACAGGCTTTCACCCCTCCACTTT	CASSLDRLSPLHF
TRBV6-1	.	.	TRBJ2-2	TGTGCCAGCAGTGAAGTGGCGGTTGCGAACACCGGGGAGCTGTTTTTT	CASSEVAVANTGELFF
TRBV7-3	.	TRBD1	TRBJ2-2	TGTGCCAGCAGCGGACAGGGGGCAAGGACCGGGGAGCTGTTTTTT	CASSGQGARTGELFF
TRBV18	few	TRBD2	TRBJ2-3	TGTGCCAGCTCACCCGAGCGGGGGGGCTCCACAGATACGCAGTATTTT	CASSPERGGSTDTQYF
TRBV25-1	.	TRBD2	TRBJ2-7	TGTGCCAGCTCCGGGACTAGCGTTTCCTACGAGCAGTACTTC	CASSGTSVSYEQYF
TRBV5-1	.	TRBD1	TRBJ1-4	TGCGCCAGCAGCACCGGGACAGGGAATGAAAAACTGTTTTTT	CASSTGTGNEKLFF
TRBV18	.	.	TRBJ1-5	TGTGCCAGCTCGCCCTGGGGCACCCCCAATCAGCCCCAGCATTTT	CASSPWGTPNQPQHF
TRBV15	few	.	TRBJ2-4	TGTGCCACCAGCAGAGATCGGCACAGGAACGATCAGTACTTC	CATSRDRHRNDQYF
TRBV6-5	few	.	TRBJ2-7	TGTGCCAGCAGTTACTCGTCCGGGGAGCAGTACTTC	CASSYSSGEQYF
TRBV4-2	.	.	TRBJ1-1	TGTGCCAGCAGCCAAGATGGGGGGGGTGAAGCTTTCTTT	CASSQDGGGEAFF
TRBV15	few	.	TRBJ1-2	TGTGCCACCAGCAGTCCTGACAGGCCGGTCTATGGCTACACCTTC	CATSSPDRPVYGYTF
TRBV15	few	.	TRBJ1-1	TGTGCCACCAGCAGGGGGGGGGACATGAACACTGAAGCTTTCTTT	CATSRGGDMNTEAFF
TRBV5-4	.	.	TRBJ2-7	TGTGCCAGCAGCTTCGGTACAGGGACGGGCTACGAGCAGTACTTC	CASSFGTGTGYEQYF
TRBV7-2	.	TRBD2	TRBJ2-2	TGTGCCAGCAGCTCCCGGACTAGCCCAAACACCGGGGAGCTGTTTTTT	CASSSRTSPNTGELFF
TRBV15	.	.	TRBJ2-2	TGTGCCACCAGCAGAGAGGGGCCGGACACCGGGGAGCTGTTTTTT	CATSREGPDTGELFF
TRBV25-1	.	.	TRBJ1-6	TGTGCCAGCAGTGAATATTCAACTAGGGATTCACCCCTCCACTTT	CASSEYSTRDSPLHF
TRBV6-1	.	.	TRBJ2-5	TGTGCCAGCAGTGAAATAGGACCGGGAGCCCAGTACTTC	CASSEIGPGAQYF
TRBV29-1	.	.	TRBJ2-6	TGCAGCGTTGAATGGACAGAGAGCAATTCTGGGGCCAACGTCCTGACTTTC	CSVEWTESNSGANVLTF
TRBV29-1	.	TRBD2	TRBJ2-1	TGCAGCTCTGTTAGCGGGAGTTCCTACAATGAGCAGTTCTTC	CSSVSGSSYNEQFF
TRBV28	few	.	TRBJ2-2	TGTGCCAGCCACAATGACGGGGAGCTGTTTTTT	CASHNDGELFF
TRBV6-1	.	TRBD1	TRBJ2-3	TGTGCCAGCAGTACCTGGACAGGGGTTACAGATACGCAGTATTTT	CASSTWTGVTDTQYF
TRBV7-9	.	.	TRBJ2-7	TGTGCCAGCAGCTTCGTGAGCGAGCAGTACTTC	CASSFVSEQYF
TRBV5-4	.	.	TRBJ1-3	TGTGCCAGCAGCTTGGGGGGCAGGGGAGCCTCTGGAAACACCATATATTTT	CASSLGGRGASGNTIYF
TRBV15	.	.	TRBJ1-1	TGTGCCACCAGCCAGTTAGGGGGGGACACTGAAGCTTTCTTT	CATSQLGGDTEAFF
TRBV19	.	.	TRBJ2-1	TGTGCCAGTAGTCCAATAAGTAGCTCCTACAATGAGCAGTTCTTC	CASSPISSSYNEQFF
TRBV7-3	.	.	TRBJ2-5	TGTGCCAGCAGCTTAAACGGCGACAGGAGAGAGACCCAGTACTTC	CASSLNGDRRETQYF
TRBV19	.	.	TRBJ1-4	TGTGCCAGTAACCTTGGGGGCACGGGTGAAAAACTGTTTTTT	CASNLGGTGEKLFF
TRBV6-4	.	.	TRBJ2-2	TGTGCCAGCAGTGACTCTCCGGGACACAACACCGGGGAGCTGTTTTTT	CASSDSPGHNTGELFF
TRBV28	.	.	TRBJ2-2	TGTGCCAGCAGACCCGACCCAGGGAACACCGGGGAGCTGTTTTTT	CASRPDPGNTGELFF
TRBV30	.	.	TRBJ1-2	TGTGCCTGGAGTGCGAGACAGATCTATGGCTACACCTTC	CAWSARQIYGYTF
TRBV27	.	TRBD1	TRBJ1-6	TGTGCCAGCAGTGGACAGGGCGACTCACCCCTCCACTTT	CASSGQGDSPLHF
TRBV5-4	few	TRBD1	TRBJ1-2	TGTGCCAGCAGCTCGGGACAGGGAAATGGCTACACCTTC	CASSSGQGNGYTF
TRBV19	few	.	TRBJ2-2	TGTGCCAGTAGCTACTCCAGGGGCCCCACCGGGGAGCTGTTTTTT	CASSYSRGPTGELFF
TRBV5-4	.	.	TRBJ2-7	TGTGCCAGCAGCTTTCCCACACTAGATGCCTACGAGCAGTACTTC	CASSFPTLDAYEQYF
TRBV4-2	.	.	TRBJ2-1	TGTGCCAGCAGCCACTCAACTAGTCTCCATGAGCAGTTCTTC	CASSHSTSLHEQFF
TRBV19	.	.	TRBJ1-2	TGTGCCAGTAGTATAGGGGGCACAGGGATTGACTATGGCTACACCTTC	CASSIGGTGIDYGYTF
TRBV7-9	.	TRBD2	TRBJ2-7	TGTGCCAGCAGCCTGGGACTAGCGGGATATAGTTATTACGAGCAGTACTTC	CASSLGLAGYSYYEQYF
TRBV16	.	.	TRBJ2-7	TGTGCCAGCAGCCAATCGTTGCAGGCGTACGAGCAGTACTTC	CASSQSLQAYEQYF
TRBV7-2	.	.	TRBJ1-3	TGTGCCAGCAGCTTAGAGTTCGCAGGGGTCGCCGGAAACACCATATATTTT	CASSLEFAGVAGNTIYF
TRBV6-5	.	.	TRBJ2-7	TGTGCCAGCAGCCGGGGACTTGACGGGTCCGAGCAGTACTTC	CASSRGLDGSEQYF
TRBV6-4	once	.	TRBJ2-6	TGTGCCAGCAGTGACGGAGGGATCGGGGCCAACGTCCTGACTTTC	CASSDGGIGANVLTF
TRBV5-6	.	.	TRBJ1-6	TGTGCCAGCAGCTACTACAGCGGAGATAATTCACCCCTCCACTTT	CASSYYSGDNSPLHF
TRBV19	.	TRBD1	TRBJ1-5	TGTGCCAGTAGGACCCAGGACAGGGCTTACCAGCCCCAGCATTTT	CASRTQDRAYQPQHF
TRBV9	.	.	TRBJ1-1	TGTGCCAGCAGCCCGGGCGGGGGGCTGAACACTGAAGCTTTCTTT	CASSPGGGLNTEAFF
TRBV28	.	.	TRBJ2-7	TGTGCCAGCAGTTCCCCGGGTATCCTGAAATACGAGCAGTACTTC	CASSSPGILKYEQYF
TRBV19	.	.	TRBJ1-1	TGTGCCAGTAGTAGGGACTCCCGAGGAACTGAAGCTTTCTTT	CASSRDSRGTEAFF
TRBV7-2	.	.	TRBJ1-5	TGTGCCAGCACCCCAGCCGGGTATCAGCCCCAGCATTTT	CASTPAGYQPQHF
TRBV30	.	TRBD2	TRBJ2-7	TGTGCCTGGAATGGGGTTAGGACTAGCGGGGGTACCTACGAGCAGTACTTC	CAWNGVRTSGGTYEQYF
TRBV7-2	.	.	TRBJ2-7	TGTGCCAGCAGCTTAGCATCTAGAGGGAGTCGCCACGAGCAGTACTTC	CASSLASRGSRHEQYF
TRBV5-1	.	TRBD1	TRBJ1-4	TGCGCCAGCAGCCCCGGGACAGGGGCTACTAATGAAAAACTGTTTTTT	CASSPGTGATNEKLFF